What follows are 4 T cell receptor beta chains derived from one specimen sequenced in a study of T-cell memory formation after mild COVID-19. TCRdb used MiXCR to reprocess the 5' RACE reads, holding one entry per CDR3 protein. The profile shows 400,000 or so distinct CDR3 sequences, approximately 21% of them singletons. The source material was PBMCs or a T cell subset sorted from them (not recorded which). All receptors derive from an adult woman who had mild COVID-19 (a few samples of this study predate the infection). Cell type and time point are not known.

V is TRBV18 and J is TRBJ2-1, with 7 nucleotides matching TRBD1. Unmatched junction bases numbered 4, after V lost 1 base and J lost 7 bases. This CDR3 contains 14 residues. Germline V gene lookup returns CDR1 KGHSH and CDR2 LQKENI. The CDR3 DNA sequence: TGTGCCAGCTCACCACAGGGGGCTTGGAATGAGCAGTTCTTC. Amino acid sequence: CASSPQGAWNEQFF.

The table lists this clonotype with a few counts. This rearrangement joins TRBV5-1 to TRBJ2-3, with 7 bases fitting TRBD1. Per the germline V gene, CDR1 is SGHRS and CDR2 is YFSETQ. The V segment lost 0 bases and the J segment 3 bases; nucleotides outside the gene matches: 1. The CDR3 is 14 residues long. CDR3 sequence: CASSLEGQTDTQYF. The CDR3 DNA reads TGCGCCAGCAGCTTGGAGGGACAGACAGATACGCAGTATTTT.

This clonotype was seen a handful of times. CDR3 DNA: TGCAGCGTGGGTGAAGGGGATGAAAAACTGTTTTTT. This translates into CSVGEGDEKLFF. The chain employs TRBV29-1 and TRBJ1-4; TRBD1 is a possible D gene (5 bases). The CDR3 covers 12 residues. V was pared by 6 bases and J by 6 bases, with 11 bases between. Germline V CDR1 and CDR2: SQVTM, ANQGSEA. The entire variable domain, with the rest obtained from reference TRBV29-1 and TRBJ1-4, is as follows: SAVISQKPSRDICQRGTSLTIQCQVDSQVTMMFWYRQQPGQSLTLIATANQGSEATYESGFVIDKFPISRPNLTFSTLTVSNMSPEDSSIYLCSVGEGDEKLFFGSGTQLSVL.

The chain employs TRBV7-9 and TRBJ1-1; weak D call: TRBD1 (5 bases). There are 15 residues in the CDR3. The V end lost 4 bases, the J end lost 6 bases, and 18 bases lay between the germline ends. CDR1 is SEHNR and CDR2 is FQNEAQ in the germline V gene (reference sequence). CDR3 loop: CASSSTTARGPEAFF. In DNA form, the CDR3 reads TGTGCCAGCAGCTCCACAACCGCGCGGGGCCCTGAAGCTTTCTTT.